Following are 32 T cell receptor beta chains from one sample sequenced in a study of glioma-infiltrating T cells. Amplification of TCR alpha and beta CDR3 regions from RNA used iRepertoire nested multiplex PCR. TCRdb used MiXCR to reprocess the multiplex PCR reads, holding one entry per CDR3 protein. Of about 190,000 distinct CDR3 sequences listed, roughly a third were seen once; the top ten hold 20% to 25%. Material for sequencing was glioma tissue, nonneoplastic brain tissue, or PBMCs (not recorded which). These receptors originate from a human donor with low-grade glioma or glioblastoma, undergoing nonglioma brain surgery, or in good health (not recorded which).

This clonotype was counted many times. CDR3 in DNA: TGTGCCAGCAGCTTGGACTTAAGGACTGAAGCTTTCTTT. Translation gives CASSLDLRTEAFF. This chain connects TRBV5-8 to TRBJ1-1, with D uncertain. Germline V gene data show CDR1 as SGHTS and CDR2 as YDEGEE. Trimming cost V 0 bases and J 5 bases, with 8 bases left between them. CDR3 length: 13 residues.

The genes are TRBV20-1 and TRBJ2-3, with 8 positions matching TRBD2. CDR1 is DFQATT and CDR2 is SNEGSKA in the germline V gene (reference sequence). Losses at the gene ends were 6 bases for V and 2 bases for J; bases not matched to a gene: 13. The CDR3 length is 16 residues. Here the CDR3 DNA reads TGCAGTGCCCCTCCAGAACTAGCGGAATACACAGATACGCAGTATTTT. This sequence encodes CSAPPELAEYTDTQYF.

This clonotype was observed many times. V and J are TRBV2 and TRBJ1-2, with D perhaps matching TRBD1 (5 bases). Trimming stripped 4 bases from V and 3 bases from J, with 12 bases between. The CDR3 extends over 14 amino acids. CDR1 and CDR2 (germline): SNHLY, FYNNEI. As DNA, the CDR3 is TGTGCCAGCAGTGTGGGGCCAGGGTACTATGGCTACACCTTC. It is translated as CASSVGPGYYGYTF.

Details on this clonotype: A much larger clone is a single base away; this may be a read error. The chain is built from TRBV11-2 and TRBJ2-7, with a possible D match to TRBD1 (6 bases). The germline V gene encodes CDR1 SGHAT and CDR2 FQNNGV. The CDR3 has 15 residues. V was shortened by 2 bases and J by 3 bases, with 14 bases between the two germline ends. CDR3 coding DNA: TGTGCCAGCAGCTTAATCCCCGGGACAATCTACGAGCAGTACTTC. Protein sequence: CASSLIPGTIYEQYF.

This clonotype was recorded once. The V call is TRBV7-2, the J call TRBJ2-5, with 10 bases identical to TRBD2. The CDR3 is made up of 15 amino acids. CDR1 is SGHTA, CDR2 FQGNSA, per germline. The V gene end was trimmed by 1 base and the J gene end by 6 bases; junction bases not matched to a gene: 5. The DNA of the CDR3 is TGTGCCAGCAGCTTAGAAACTAGCGGGATTAAGACCCAGTACTTC. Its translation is CASSLETSGIKTQYF.

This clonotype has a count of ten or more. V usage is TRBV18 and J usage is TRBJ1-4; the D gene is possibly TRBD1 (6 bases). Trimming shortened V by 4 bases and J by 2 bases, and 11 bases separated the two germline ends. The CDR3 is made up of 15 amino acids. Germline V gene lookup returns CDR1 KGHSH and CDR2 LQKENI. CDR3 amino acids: CASSLAQGTNEKLFF. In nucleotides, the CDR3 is TGTGCCAGCTCACTAGCCCAGGGGACTAATGAAAAACTGTTTTTT.

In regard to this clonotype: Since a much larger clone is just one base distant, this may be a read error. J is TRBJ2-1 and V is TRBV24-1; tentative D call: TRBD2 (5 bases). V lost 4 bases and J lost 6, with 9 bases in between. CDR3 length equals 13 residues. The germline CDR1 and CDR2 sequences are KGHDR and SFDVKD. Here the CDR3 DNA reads TGTGCCACCAGTGAGCCTGAGGGCAATGAGCAGTTCTTC. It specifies CATSEPEGNEQFF.

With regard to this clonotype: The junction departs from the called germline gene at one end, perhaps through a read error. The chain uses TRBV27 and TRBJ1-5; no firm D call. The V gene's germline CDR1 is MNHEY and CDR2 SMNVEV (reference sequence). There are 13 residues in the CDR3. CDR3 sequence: CSSSLSGNQPQHF. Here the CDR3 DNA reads TGTTCCAGCAGCCTATCCGGCAATCAGCCCCAGCATTTT.

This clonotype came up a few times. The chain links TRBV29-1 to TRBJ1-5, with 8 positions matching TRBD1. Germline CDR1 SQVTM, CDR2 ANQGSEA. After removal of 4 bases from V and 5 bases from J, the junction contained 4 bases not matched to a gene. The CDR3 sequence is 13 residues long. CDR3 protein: CSVGQGTDQPQHF. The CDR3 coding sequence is TGCAGCGTTGGACAGGGGACAGATCAGCCCCAGCATTTT.

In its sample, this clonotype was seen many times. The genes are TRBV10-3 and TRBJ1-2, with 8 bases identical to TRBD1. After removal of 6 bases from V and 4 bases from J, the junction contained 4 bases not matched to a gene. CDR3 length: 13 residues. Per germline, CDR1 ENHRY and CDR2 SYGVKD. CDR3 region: CAISADRGYGYTF. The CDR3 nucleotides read TGTGCCATCAGCGCCGACAGGGGCTATGGCTACACCTTC.

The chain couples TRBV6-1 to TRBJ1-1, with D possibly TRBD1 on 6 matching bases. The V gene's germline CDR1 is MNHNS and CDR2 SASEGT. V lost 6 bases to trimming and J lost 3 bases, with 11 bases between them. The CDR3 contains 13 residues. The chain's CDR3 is CASSGQPDTEAFF. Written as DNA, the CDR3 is TGTGCCAGCAGCGGACAGCCGGACACTGAAGCTTTCTTT.

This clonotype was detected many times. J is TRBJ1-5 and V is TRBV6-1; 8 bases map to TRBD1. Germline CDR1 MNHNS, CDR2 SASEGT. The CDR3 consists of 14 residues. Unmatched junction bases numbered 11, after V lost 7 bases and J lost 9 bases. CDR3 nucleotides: TGTGCCAGCACTTCAGACAGGGGCTACGGGCCCCAGCATTTT. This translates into CASTSDRGYGPQHF.

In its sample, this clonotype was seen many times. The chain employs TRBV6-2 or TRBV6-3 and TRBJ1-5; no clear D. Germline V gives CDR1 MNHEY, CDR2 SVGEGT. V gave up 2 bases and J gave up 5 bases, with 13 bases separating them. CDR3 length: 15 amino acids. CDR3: CASSYGRYTDQPQHF. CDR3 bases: TGTGCCAGCAGTTACGGCAGGTATACTGATCAGCCCCAGCATTTT.

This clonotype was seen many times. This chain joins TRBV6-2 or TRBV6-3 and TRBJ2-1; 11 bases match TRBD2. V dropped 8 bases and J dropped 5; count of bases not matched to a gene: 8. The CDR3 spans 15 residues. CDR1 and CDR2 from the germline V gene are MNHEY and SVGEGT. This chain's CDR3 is CASGPLGLADNEQFF. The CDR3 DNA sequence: TGTGCCAGCGGACCATTGGGACTAGCGGACAATGAGCAGTTCTTC.

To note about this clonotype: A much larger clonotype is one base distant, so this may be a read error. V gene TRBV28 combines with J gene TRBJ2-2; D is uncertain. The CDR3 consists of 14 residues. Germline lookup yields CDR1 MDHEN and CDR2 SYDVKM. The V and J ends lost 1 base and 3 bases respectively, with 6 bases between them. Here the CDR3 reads CASSLSVYTGELFF. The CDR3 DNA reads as TGTGCCAGCAGTTTATCCGTGTACACCGGGGAGCTGTTTTTT.

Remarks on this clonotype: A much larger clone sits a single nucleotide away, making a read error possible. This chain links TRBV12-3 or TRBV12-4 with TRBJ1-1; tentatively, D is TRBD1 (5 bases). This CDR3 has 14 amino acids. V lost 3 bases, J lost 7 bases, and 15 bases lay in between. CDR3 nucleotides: TGTGCCAGCAGTTTGCGCGGGGACCCCAATGAAGCTTTCTTT. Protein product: CASSLRGDPNEAFF.

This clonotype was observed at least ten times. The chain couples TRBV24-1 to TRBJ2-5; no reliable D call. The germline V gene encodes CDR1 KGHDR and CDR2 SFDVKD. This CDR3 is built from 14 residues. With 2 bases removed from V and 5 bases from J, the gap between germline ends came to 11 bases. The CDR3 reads CATSDSMGFETQYF. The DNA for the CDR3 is TGTGCCACCAGTGATTCTATGGGCTTTGAGACCCAGTACTTC.

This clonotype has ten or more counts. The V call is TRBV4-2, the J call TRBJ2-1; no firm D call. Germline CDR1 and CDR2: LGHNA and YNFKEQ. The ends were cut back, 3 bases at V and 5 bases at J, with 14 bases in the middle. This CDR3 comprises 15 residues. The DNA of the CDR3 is TGTGCCAGCAGCCAGGTTATTGGGTCTCACAATGAGCAGTTCTTC. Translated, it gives CASSQVIGSHNEQFF.

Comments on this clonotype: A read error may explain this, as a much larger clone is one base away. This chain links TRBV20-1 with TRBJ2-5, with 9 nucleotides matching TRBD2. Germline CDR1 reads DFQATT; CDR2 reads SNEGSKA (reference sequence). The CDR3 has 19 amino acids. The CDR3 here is CSAIPMKGISGGTLETHYF. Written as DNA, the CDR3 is TGCAGTGCTATCCCGATGAAGGGGATTAGCGGGGGTACCTTAGAGACCCATTACTTC.

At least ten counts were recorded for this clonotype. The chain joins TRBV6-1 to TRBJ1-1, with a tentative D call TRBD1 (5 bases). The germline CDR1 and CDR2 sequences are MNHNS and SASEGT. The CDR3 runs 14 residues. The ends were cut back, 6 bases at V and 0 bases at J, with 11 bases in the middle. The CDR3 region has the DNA TGTGCCAGCAGGTCCGGACACTTGAACACTGAAGCTTTCTTT. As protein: CASRSGHLNTEAFF.

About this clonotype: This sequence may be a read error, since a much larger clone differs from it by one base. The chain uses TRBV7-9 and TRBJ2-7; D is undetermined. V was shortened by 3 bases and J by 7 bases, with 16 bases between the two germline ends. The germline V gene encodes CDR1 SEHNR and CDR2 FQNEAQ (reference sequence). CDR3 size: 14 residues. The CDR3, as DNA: TGTGCCAGCAGCTTTTCCCGAAACGGCGATGAGCAGTACTTC. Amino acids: CASSFSRNGDEQYF.

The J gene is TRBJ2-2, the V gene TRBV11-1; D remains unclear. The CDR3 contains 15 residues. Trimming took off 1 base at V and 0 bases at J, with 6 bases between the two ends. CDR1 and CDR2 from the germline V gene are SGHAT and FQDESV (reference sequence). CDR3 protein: CASSLGRSNTGELFF. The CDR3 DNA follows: TGTGCCAGCAGCTTAGGCAGATCGAACACCGGGGAGCTGTTTTTT.

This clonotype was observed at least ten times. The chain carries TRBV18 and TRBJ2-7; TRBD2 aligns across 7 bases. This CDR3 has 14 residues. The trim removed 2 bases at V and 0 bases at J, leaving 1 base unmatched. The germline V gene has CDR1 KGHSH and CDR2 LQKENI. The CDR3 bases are TGTGCCAGCTCACCAACGGGGGGCTCCTACGAGCAGTACTTC. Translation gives CASSPTGGSYEQYF.

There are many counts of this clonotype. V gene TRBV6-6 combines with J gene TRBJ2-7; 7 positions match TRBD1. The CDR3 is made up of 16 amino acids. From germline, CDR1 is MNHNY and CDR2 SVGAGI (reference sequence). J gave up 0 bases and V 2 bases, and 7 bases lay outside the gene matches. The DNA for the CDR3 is TGTGCCAGCAGTTACCAGATGACAGGGAGCTCCTACGAGCAGTACTTC. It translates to CASSYQMTGSSYEQYF.

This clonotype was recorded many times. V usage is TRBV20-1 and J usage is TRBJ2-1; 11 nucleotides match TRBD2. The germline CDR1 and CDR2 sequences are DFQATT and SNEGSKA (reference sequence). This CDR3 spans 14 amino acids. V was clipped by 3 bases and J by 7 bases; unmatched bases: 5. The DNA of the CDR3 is TGCAGTGCTAGTAGCGGGAGGGCAACAAATGAGCAGTTCTTC. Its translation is CSASSGRATNEQFF.

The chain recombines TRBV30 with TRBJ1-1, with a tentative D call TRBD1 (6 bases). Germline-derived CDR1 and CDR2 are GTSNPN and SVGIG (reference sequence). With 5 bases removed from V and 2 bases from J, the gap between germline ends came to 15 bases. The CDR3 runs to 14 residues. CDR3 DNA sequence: TGTGCCTGGGGGGGCTGGCAGGCTAACACTGAAGCTTTCTTT. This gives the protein CAWGGWQANTEAFF.

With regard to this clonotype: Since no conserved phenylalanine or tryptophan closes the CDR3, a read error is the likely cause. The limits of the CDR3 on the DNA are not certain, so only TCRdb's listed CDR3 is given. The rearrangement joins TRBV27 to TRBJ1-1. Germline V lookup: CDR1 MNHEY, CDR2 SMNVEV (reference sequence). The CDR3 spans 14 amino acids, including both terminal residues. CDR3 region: CASSPHIPDTEACV.

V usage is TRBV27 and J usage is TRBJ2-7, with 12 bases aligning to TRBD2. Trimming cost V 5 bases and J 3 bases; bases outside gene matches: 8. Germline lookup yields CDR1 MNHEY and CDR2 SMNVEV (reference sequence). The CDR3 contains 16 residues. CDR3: CASSPMTSGSIYEQYF. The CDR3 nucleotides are TGTGCCAGCAGTCCAATGACTAGCGGGAGTATCTACGAGCAGTACTTC.

CDR3 sequence: CASSFQDMNTEAFF. The CDR3 region has the DNA TGTGCCAGCAGCTTCCAGGATATGAACACTGAAGCTTTCTTT. The chain joins TRBV5-5 to TRBJ1-1; D unclear. Trimming shortened V by 2 bases and J by 0 bases, and 8 bases separated the two germline ends. CDR1 and CDR2 (germline): SGHKS, YYEKEE (reference sequence). This CDR3 contains 14 residues.

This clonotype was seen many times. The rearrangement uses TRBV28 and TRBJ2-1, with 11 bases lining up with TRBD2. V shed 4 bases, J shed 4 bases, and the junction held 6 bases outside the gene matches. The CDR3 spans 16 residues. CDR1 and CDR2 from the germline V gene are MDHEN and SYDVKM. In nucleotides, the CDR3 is TGTGCCAGCAGTTCCTTAGCGGGGGGGGGGTACAATGAGCAGTTCTTC. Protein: CASSSLAGGGYNEQFF.

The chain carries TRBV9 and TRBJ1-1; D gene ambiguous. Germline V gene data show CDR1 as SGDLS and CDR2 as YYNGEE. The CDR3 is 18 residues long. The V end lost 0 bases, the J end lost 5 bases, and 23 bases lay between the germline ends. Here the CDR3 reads CASSVAGLGHTLGTEAFF. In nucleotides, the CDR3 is TGTGCCAGCAGCGTAGCCGGTCTAGGGCACACCTTGGGAACTGAAGCTTTCTTT.

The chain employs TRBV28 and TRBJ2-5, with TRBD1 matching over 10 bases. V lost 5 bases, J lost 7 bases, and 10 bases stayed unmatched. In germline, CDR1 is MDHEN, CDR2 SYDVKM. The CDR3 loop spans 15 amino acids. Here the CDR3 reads CASSVPGQGMGTQYF. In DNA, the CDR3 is TGTGCCAGCAGTGTTCCGGGACAGGGGATGGGGACCCAGTACTTC.